One and the same sample provided the 15 T cell receptor beta chains below, sequenced in a study of beta chain features in type 1 diabetes. The isolated RNA, all of it, was reverse transcribed, so expressed TCRB transcripts were what got sequenced. TCRdb keeps only in-frame clones here, not all; method: immunoSEQ multiplex PCR. The table lists around 15,000 clones, approximately 76% of them singletons. Study-level points and caveats: People with Type 1 diabetes carried modestly yet significantly shorter TCRB CDR3s in all four CD4+ subsets.

These TCRs' antigens remain unknown. Sequencing input: stem cell memory CD4+ T cells from blood. The receptors stem from a young woman with type 1 diabetes.

The chain carries TRBV5-1 and TRBJ2-6, with 12 bases identical to TRBD2. The length of the CDR3 is 15 residues. J was trimmed by 11 bases and V by 4 bases; bases with no gene match: 7. CDR1 SGHRS and CDR2 YFSETQ come from the germline V gene. The CDR3 DNA reads as TGCGCCAGCAGCCCCGGGACTAGCGGGTCACACGTCCTGACTTTC. It specifies CASSPGTSGSHVLTF.

The chain links TRBV9 to TRBJ2-1; D might be TRBD1 (5 bases). Trimming took 0 bases from V and 9 from J, leaving 13 bases between them. This CDR3 comprises 14 residues. CDR1 and CDR2 from the germline V gene are SGDLS and YYNGEE. In DNA form, the CDR3 reads TGTGCCAGCAGCGTAGAAGTTTTGGGGCCTGAGCAGTTCTTC. It codes for CASSVEVLGPEQFF.

The chain joins TRBV18 to TRBJ2-3; 10 bases map to TRBD2. Germline V gene sequence: CDR1 KGHSH, CDR2 LQKENI. This CDR3 is built from 15 residues. Germline trimming cut 5 bases from V and 0 bases from J; bases unmatched to any gene: 2. The chain's CDR3 is CASSNSGRSTDTQYF. CDR3 bases: TGTGCCAGCTCAAATAGCGGGAGGAGCACAGATACGCAGTATTTT.

The chain employs TRBV7-9 and TRBJ2-1, with 12 positions matching TRBD2. Trimming removed 5 bases from V and 6 bases from J; junction bases left unmatched: 5. The length of the CDR3 is 15 residues. Germline V lookup: CDR1 SEHNR, CDR2 FQNEAQ (reference sequence). The CDR3 DNA reads as TGTGCCAGCAGCCAACCTAGCGGGAGGGGCAATGAGCAGTTCTTC. The encoded protein is CASSQPSGRGNEQFF.

This clone was counted once. V and J are TRBV27 and TRBJ1-1, with TRBD1 matching over 9 bases. CDR1 is MNHEY, CDR2 SMNVEV, per germline (reference sequence). The CDR3 loop spans 19 amino acids. Trimming at V came to 6 bases and at J to 2 bases, leaving 19 bases not matched to a gene. CDR3 DNA: TGTGCCAGCAGCCCAAAAAAGTTAACAGGGGGCTTACCTAACACTGAAGCTTTCTTT. As protein: CASSPKKLTGGLPNTEAFF.

The chain joins TRBV18 to TRBJ2-6; 12 bases agree with TRBD1. The length of the CDR3 is 19 residues. V was pared by 5 bases and J by 0 bases, with 8 bases of the junction left unmatched. Germline loops: CDR1 KGHSH, CDR2 LQKENI. The CDR3 sequence is CASSGTGGDQSSGANVLTF. CDR3 nucleotide sequence: TGTGCCAGCTCAGGGACAGGGGGCGACCAAAGCTCTGGGGCCAACGTCCTGACTTTC. Filled out from reference TRBV18 and TRBJ2-6, the complete variable domain reads NAGVMQNPRHLVRRRGQEARLRCSPMKGHSHVYWYRQLPEEGLKFMVYLQKENIIDESGMPKERFSAEFPKEGPSILRIQQVVRGDSAAYFCASSGTGGDQSSGANVLTFGAGSRLTVL.

This chain joins TRBV5-1 and TRBJ1-1, with 9 bases aligning to TRBD1. Trimming cost V 4 bases and J 6 bases; bases outside gene matches: 10. The CDR3 totals 15 residues. Germline V gene data show CDR1 as SGHRS and CDR2 as YFSETQ. The CDR3, as DNA: TGCGCCAGCAGCCCGCCCGGACAGGGGTATCCTGAAGCTTTCTTT. It specifies CASSPPGQGYPEAFF. The full variable domain, completed using reference TRBV5-1 and TRBJ1-1, is KAGVTQTPRYLIKTRGQQVTLSCSPISGHRSVSWYQQTPGQGLQFLFEYFSETQRNKGNFPGRFSGRQFSNSRSEMNVSTLELGDSALYLCASSPPGQGYPEAFFGQGTRLTVV.

The chain recombines TRBV20-1 with TRBJ2-1; no definite D call. Germline V gene data show CDR1 as DFQATT and CDR2 as SNEGSKA (reference sequence). The V end was cut by 5 bases, the J end by 7 bases, with 9 bases between. The CDR3 covers 11 residues. CDR3 sequence reads: CSAPTENEQFF. CDR3 DNA sequence: TGCAGTGCTCCTACCGAAAATGAGCAGTTCTTC.

This clone was seen only a few times. CDR3 coding DNA: TGTGCCAGCAGCTTGGGACAGGGGAACGAGCAGTACGTC. Translated, it gives CASSLGQGNEQYV. The V and J genes are TRBV5-4 and TRBJ2-7; 8 nucleotides align to TRBD1. V lost 0 bases to trimming and J lost 5 bases; unmatched junction nucleotides: 1. This CDR3 spans 13 amino acids. Germline CDR1 reads SGHNT; CDR2 reads YYREEE (reference sequence).

This rearrangement joins TRBV5-4 to TRBJ1-2; TRBD1 matches 7 bases. This CDR3 has 14 amino acids. Per the germline V gene, CDR1 is SGHNT and CDR2 is YYREEE (reference sequence). With 3 bases clipped from V and 4 bases from J, the junction kept 6 bases outside the gene matches. CDR3 coding DNA: TGTGCCAGCAGCTCCCGGGACAGAAGCTATGGCTACACCTTC. Residues: CASSSRDRSYGYTF.

The chain couples TRBV5-4 to TRBJ2-7; possible D gene TRBD1, 6 bases. The CDR3 length is 15 residues. V was trimmed by 2 bases and J by 0 bases, leaving 12 bases between them. Germline CDR1 SGHNT, CDR2 YYREEE (reference sequence). In DNA form, the CDR3 reads TGTGCCAGCAGCTTAGGGACGGACAGCTCCTACGAGCAGTACGTC. The encoded protein is CASSLGTDSSYEQYV.

The gene calls are TRBV29-1 and TRBJ2-1; TRBD2 is a possible D gene (6 bases). V was clipped by 6 bases and J by 1 base, with 16 bases between them. Germline loops: CDR1 SQVTM, CDR2 ANQGSEA. This CDR3 is built from 15 residues. This chain's CDR3 is CSVTTSLLSYNEQFF. The CDR3 coding sequence is TGCAGCGTGACGACTAGTCTCCTATCCTACAATGAGCAGTTCTTC.

This chain connects TRBV11-2 to TRBJ2-5; D is ambiguous. CDR1 and CDR2 (germline): SGHAT, FQNNGV. Trimming removed 5 bases from V and 1 base from J, with 11 bases in between. This CDR3 is built from 14 residues. CDR3 in amino acids: CASSISRAQETQYF. Written as DNA, the CDR3 is TGTGCCAGCAGCATTAGCCGCGCCCAAGAGACCCAGTACTTC.

The V and J genes are TRBV5-6 and TRBJ2-7, with 15 bases lining up with TRBD2. This CDR3 is 18 amino acids long. Germline CDR1 and CDR2: SGHDT and YYEEEE. Losses at the gene ends were 4 bases for V and 1 base for J; bases not matched to a gene: 9. The CDR3 nucleotides read TGTGCCAGCAGCGAAGGACTAGCGGGAGGGTTCTCTTCCTACGAGCAGTACGTC. As protein: CASSEGLAGGFSSYEQYV.

The V call is TRBV5-1, the J call TRBJ1-5; D remains unclear. The CDR3 extends over 13 amino acids. Between the trimmed V and J ends, which lost 5 bases and 7 bases, there was a span of 13 bases. From germline, CDR1 is SGHRS and CDR2 YFSETQ. The CDR3 DNA follows: TGCGCCAGCAGTCGGGAACCGGGGCAGCCCCAGCATTTT. Translating gives CASSREPGQPQHF.